The next 8 T cell receptor beta chains were all read from a single sample in a study of blood T cell repertoires in COVID-19. Sequencing used immunoSEQ multiplex PCR; TCRdb keeps in-frame clones, though not all of them. This table has fewer than 350,000 clones, approximately 90% appearing once. The material sequenced was PBMCs or T cells enriched from blood (not recorded which). The source is a woman in her thirties or forties who had recovered from COVID-19.

The chain recombines TRBV7-3 with TRBJ1-1; D remains unclear. Trimming took off 2 bases at V and 6 bases at J, with 16 bases between the two ends. CDR3 length: 15 amino acids. From germline, CDR1 is SGHTA and CDR2 FQGTGA. The CDR3 region is CASSLVPGGYAEAFF. The CDR3 DNA reads TGTGCCAGCAGCTTAGTACCCGGCGGGTACGCTGAAGCTTTCTTT.

The genes are TRBV7-2 and TRBJ2-1; D gene uncertain. This CDR3 contains 13 residues. The V and J ends lost 1 base and 7 bases respectively, with 8 bases between them. Germline V gene lookup returns CDR1 SGHTA and CDR2 FQGNSA. Here the CDR3 reads CASSLETRNEQFF. The CDR3 nucleotides read TGTGCCAGCAGCTTAGAAACGAGGAATGAGCAGTTCTTC.

CDR3 sequence (DNA): TGTGCCAGCAGCTCCCCGTCACTAGCGGACCCCCCTGAGCAGTTCTTC. Its protein is CASSSPSLADPPEQFF. The V and J genes are TRBV7-8 and TRBJ2-1; 8 bases match TRBD2. The CDR3 sequence is 16 residues long. With V trimmed by 4 bases and J by 9 bases, 14 bases remained unmatched. Germline V gene sequence: CDR1 SGHVS, CDR2 FQNEAQ.

The chain couples TRBV10-3 to TRBJ2-7; TRBD1 is a possible D gene (5 bases). Trimming took 4 bases from V and 5 from J, leaving 15 bases between them. Germline-derived CDR1 and CDR2 are ENHRY and SYGVKD. This CDR3 is built from 14 residues. CDR3 in amino acids: CAISGAQGVNEQYF. CDR3 coding DNA: TGTGCCATCAGTGGCGCTCAGGGTGTCAACGAGCAGTACTTC.

This CDR3 is CASSLPDVRFYGYTF. Here the CDR3 DNA reads TGTGCCAGCAGTTTACCCGATGTGCGCTTCTATGGCTACACCTTC. The gene calls are TRBV28 and TRBJ1-2; D is ambiguous. The CDR3 totals 15 residues. CDR1 is MDHEN, CDR2 SYDVKM, per germline. Trimming cost V 2 bases and J 4 bases, with 14 bases left between them.

This chain links TRBV6-5 with TRBJ1-5, with 9 bases that match TRBD1. Looked up from germline, CDR1 is MNHEY and CDR2 is SVGAGI. V dropped 6 bases and J dropped 3; count of bases not matched to a gene: 3. The CDR3 totals 14 residues. The CDR3 region is CASRGQGLNQPQHF. In DNA, the CDR3 is TGTGCCAGCAGGGGACAGGGCCTCAATCAGCCCCAGCATTTT.

The chain carries TRBV7-2 and TRBJ2-5; D not certain. Germline assignment: CDR1 SGHTA and CDR2 FQGNSA. Trimming stripped 1 base from V and 7 bases from J, with 16 bases between. The CDR3 loop spans 15 amino acids. In DNA, the CDR3 is TGTGCCAGCAGCTTAGATGCCCGAGAGTCGGGGACCCAGTACTTC. Translating gives CASSLDARESGTQYF.

The rearrangement joins TRBV28 to TRBJ2-1; 11 bases map to TRBD2. The ends lost 6 bases at V and 7 bases at J; junction bases unmatched: 5. Germline V gene sequence: CDR1 MDHEN, CDR2 SYDVKM. The length of the CDR3 is 14 residues. CDR3 in amino acids: CASRPLAGDNEQFF. The CDR3 coding sequence is TGTGCCAGCAGACCACTAGCGGGAGATAATGAGCAGTTCTTC.